The 6 T cell receptor beta chains listed next were all sequenced from one sample in a study of technical replicates of blood from several donors. Some clones are missing from TCRdb's copy, which holds only in-frame ones; the method was immunoSEQ multiplex PCR. The data show about 54,000 clones, with 94% seen just once and 0.2% to 0.25% held by the top ten. Source material: T cells isolated from PBMCs. Receptors originate from a human donor in good health.

V and J are TRBV12-5 and TRBJ1-1, with D unresolved. CDR1 LGHNT and CDR2 FRNRAP come from the germline V gene. The CDR3 consists of 11 residues. Trimming left V 7 bases short and J 1 base short, with 4 bases between. The CDR3: CASAGNTEAFF. The CDR3 DNA follows: TGTGCTAGTGCCGGGAACACTGAAGCTTTCTTT.

The chain uses TRBV11-3 and TRBJ2-1, with D uncertain. CDR1 SGHNT and CDR2 YENEEA come from the germline V gene. Trimming shortened V by 0 bases and J by 6 bases, and 9 bases separated the two germline ends. This CDR3 has 14 residues. CDR3 DNA: TGTGCCAGCAGCTTAGAAAGTAGATCCAATGAGCAGTTCTTC. It yields the protein CASSLESRSNEQFF.

This chain uses TRBV5-1 with TRBJ1-6; 7 bases fit TRBD1. CDR1 is SGHRS and CDR2 is YFSETQ in the germline V gene. The CDR3 contains 14 residues. V trimming: 3 bases; J trimming: 10 bases; junction bases outside the gene matches: 7. This CDR3 is CASSYEGAQSPLHF. The CDR3 DNA follows: TGCGCCAGCAGCTATGAGGGGGCGCAATCACCCCTCCACTTT.

This clone was observed once. V is TRBV28 and J is TRBJ1-4; D gene unclear. V was clipped by 2 bases and J by 11 bases, with 15 bases between them. CDR3 length: 14 residues. Germline loops: CDR1 MDHEN, CDR2 SYDVKM. Written as DNA, the CDR3 is TGTGCCAGCAGTTTAATGGCGGGGAAGAGGAAACTGTTTTTT. Its translation is CASSLMAGKRKLFF.

The chain links TRBV5-5 to TRBJ2-1, with 8 bases lining up with TRBD1. The germline V gene has CDR1 SGHKS and CDR2 YYEKEE (reference sequence). CDR3 length equals 17 residues. The ends lost 1 base at V and 1 base at J; junction bases unmatched: 7. The CDR3 sequence: CASSLSGGKMSYNEQFF. CDR3 coding DNA: TGTGCCAGCAGCTTGTCAGGGGGCAAAATGTCCTACAATGAGCAGTTCTTC. The full variable domain, its missing parts supplied by reference TRBV5-5 and TRBJ2-1, is DAGVTQSPTHLIKTRGQQVTLRCSPISGHKSVSWYQQVLGQGPQFIFQYYEKEERGRGNFPDRFSARQFPNYSSELNVNALLLGDSALYLCASSLSGGKMSYNEQFFGPGTRLTVL.

The rearrangement links TRBV14 to TRBJ1-4; 10 bases align to TRBD1. This CDR3 region has 14 residues. Losses at the gene ends were 3 bases for V and 5 bases for J; bases not matched to a gene: 0. Per the germline V gene, CDR1 is SGHDN and CDR2 is FVKESK. The CDR3 region has the DNA TGTGCCAGCAGCCAGGACAGGGGGAATGAAAAACTGTTTTTT. It translates to CASSQDRGNEKLFF.